A selection of T cell receptor beta chains follows, all from one sample in a study of CD8 T cells in Susac syndrome. MiXCR, applied by TCRdb to the immunoSEQ multiplex PCR reads, yields one record per CDR3 protein. The sample carries a few hundred thousand distinct CDR3 sequences, 95% recorded once. Input material: CD4+ T cells from PBMCs. The receptor source for this set is a human donor with multiple sclerosis. Both conserved end residues are trimmed from each CDR3. For some rows the clone size is stated as once, few or many, or as a class when expanded; others skip it.

size	V	CDR3
.	TRBV27	ASSFQGSTEAF
.	TRBV30	AWSPGTPNQPQH
.	TRBV29-1	SAITGDHQPQH
.	TRBV15	AAGRLGAKNIQY
.	TRBV5-1	ASSTGTGGVYGYT
.	TRBV20-1	SAIPPF
.	TRBV30	AWSLRGQSEAF
.	TRBV3-1	ASGGVGEKLF
.	TRBV7-2	ASRKTGGSGGYT
few	TRBV5-1	ASSDTYEQY
.	TRBV27	ASSLSTRGGNQPQH
few	TRBV30	AWSVTGTLDTQY